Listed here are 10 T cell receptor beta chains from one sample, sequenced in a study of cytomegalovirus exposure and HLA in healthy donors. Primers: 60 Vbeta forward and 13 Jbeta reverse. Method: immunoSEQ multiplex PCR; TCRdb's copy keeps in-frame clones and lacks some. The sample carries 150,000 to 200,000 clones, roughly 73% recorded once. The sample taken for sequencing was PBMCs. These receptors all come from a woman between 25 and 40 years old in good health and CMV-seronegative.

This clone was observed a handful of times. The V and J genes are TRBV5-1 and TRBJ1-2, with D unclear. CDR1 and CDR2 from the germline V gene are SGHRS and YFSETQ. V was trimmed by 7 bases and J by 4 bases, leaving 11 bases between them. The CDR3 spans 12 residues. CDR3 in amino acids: CASSAAVYGYTF. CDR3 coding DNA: TGCGCCAGCTCGGCGGCAGTCTATGGCTACACCTTC.

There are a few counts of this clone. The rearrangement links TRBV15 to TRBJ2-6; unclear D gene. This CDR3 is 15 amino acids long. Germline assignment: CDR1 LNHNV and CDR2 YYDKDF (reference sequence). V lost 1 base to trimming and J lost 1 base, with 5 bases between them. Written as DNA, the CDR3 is TGTGCCACCAGCAGAGGCCGGTCTGGGGCCAACGTCCTGACTTTC. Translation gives CATSRGRSGANVLTF. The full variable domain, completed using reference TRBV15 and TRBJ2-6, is DAMVIQNPRYQVTQFGKPVTLSCSQTLNHNVMYWYQQKSSQAPKLLFHYYDKDFNNEADTPDNFQSRRPNTSFCFLDIRSPGLGDTAMYLCATSRGRSGANVLTFGAGSRLTVL.

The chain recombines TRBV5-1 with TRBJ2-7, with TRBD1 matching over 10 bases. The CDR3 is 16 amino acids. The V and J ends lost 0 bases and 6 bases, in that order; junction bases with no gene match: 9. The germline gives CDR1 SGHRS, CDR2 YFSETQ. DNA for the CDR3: TGCGCCAGCAGCTTGGCCCAACCGGGACAGGGGAGCGAGCAGTACTTC. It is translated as CASSLAQPGQGSEQYF.

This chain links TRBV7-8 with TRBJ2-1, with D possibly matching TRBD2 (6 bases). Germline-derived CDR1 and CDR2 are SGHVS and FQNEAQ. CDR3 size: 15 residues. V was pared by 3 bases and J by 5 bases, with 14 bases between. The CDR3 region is CASSFYRDFDNEQFF. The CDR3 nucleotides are TGTGCCAGCAGCTTCTACCGGGACTTCGACAATGAGCAGTTCTTC.

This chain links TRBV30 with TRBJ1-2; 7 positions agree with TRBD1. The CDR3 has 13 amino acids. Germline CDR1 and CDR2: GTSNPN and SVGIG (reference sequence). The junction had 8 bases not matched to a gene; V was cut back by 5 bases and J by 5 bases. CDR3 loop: CAWHRDRPYGYTF. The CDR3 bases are TGTGCCTGGCACCGGGACAGACCATATGGCTACACCTTC.

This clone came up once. CDR3 in amino acids: CASSLRSGGGRDSPLHF. The CDR3 DNA follows: TGTGCCAGCAGCTTAAGGTCCGGGGGAGGACGGGATTCACCCCTCCACTTT. J is TRBJ1-6 and V is TRBV7-3, with D possibly being TRBD1 (5 bases). The V gene lost 1 base and the J gene lost 8 bases, with 18 bases spanning the gap. The V gene's germline CDR1 is SGHTA and CDR2 FQGTGA. This CDR3 spans 17 amino acids.

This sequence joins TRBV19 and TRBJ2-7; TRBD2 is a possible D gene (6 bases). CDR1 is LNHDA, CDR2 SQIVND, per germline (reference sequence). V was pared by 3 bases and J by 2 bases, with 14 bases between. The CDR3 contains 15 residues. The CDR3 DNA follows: TGTGCCAGTAGTATCCTGGGCGGGGACCCCTACGAGCAGTACTTC. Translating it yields CASSILGGDPYEQYF.

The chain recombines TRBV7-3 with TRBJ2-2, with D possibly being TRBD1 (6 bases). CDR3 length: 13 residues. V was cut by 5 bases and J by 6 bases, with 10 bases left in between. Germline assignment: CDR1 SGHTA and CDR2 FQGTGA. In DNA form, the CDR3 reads TGTGCCAGCAGCCCAGGGGTCCCCGGGGAGCTGTTTTTT. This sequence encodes CASSPGVPGELFF.

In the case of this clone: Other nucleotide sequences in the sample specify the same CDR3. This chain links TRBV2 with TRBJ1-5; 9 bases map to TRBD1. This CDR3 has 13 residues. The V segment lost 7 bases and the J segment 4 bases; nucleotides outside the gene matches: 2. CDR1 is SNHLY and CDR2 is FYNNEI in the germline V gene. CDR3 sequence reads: CASKGQGNQPQHF. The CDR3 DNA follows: TGTGCCAGCAAAGGACAGGGGAATCAGCCCCAGCATTTT. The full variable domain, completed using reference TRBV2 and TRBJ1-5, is EPEVTQTPSHQVTQMGQEVILRCVPISNHLYFYWYRQILGQKVEFLVSFYNNEISEKSEIFDDQFSVERPDGSNFTLKIRSTKLEDSAMYFCASKGQGNQPQHFGDGTRLSIL.

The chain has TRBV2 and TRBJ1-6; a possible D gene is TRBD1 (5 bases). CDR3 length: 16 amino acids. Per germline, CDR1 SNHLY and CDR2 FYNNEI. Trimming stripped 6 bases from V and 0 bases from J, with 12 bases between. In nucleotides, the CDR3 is TGTGCCAGCAGCTCGACAGCGCGCTCCTATAATTCACCCCTCCACTTT. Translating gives CASSSTARSYNSPLHF.